This entry lists 13 T cell receptor beta chains sequenced from one sample in a study of response to subunit inactivated influenza vaccine. TCRdb called the RT-PCR reads again in MiXCR, with one record for every CDR3 protein. Among 500,000 or so distinct CDR3 sequences, 16% were seen once, and the ten largest hold less than 4%. The sample was CD4+ T cells sorted from PBMCs, taken 23 months after vaccination. These receptors were taken from a man between 50 and 69 years old who received an inactivated influenza vaccine.

This clonotype was seen more than once but under ten times. The chain has TRBV5-5 and TRBJ2-3; D may be TRBD1 or TRBD2 (5 bases each). The CDR3 length is 15 residues. Germline V CDR1 and CDR2: SGHKS, YYEKEE (reference sequence). The germline V and J ends were trimmed by 4 bases and 3 bases, with 15 bases remaining between them. CDR3 protein: CASSRDVTRTDTQYF. The DNA of the CDR3 is TGTGCCAGCAGCCGGGACGTCACGAGGACAGATACGCAGTATTTT.

There are many counts of this clonotype. The chain is built from TRBV6-1 and TRBJ1-4, with a possible D match to TRBD1 (6 bases). The CDR3 length is 14 residues. CDR1 is MNHNS, CDR2 SASEGT, per germline. V shed 6 bases and J shed 15 bases, with 23 bases lying between them. Here the CDR3 reads CASSPTGPNSRVFF. The CDR3 bases are TGTGCCAGCAGCCCGACAGGCCCTAATTCGAGGGTGTTTTTT.

This clonotype was seen a handful of times. V is TRBV20-1 and J is TRBJ2-1, with 12 positions matching TRBD2. The J segment lost 12 bases and the V segment lost 5 bases, leaving 8 bases of the junction unmatched. Germline V CDR1 and CDR2: DFQATT, SNEGSKA (reference sequence). The CDR3 is 13 amino acids. CDR3 sequence: CSAHLAGGPTQFF. The CDR3 DNA follows: TGCAGTGCTCACCTAGCGGGGGGGCCGACGCAGTTCTTC.

This clonotype was found a few times. This chain uses TRBV12-3 or TRBV12-4 with TRBJ1-2; 10 nucleotides line up with TRBD1. This CDR3 spans 13 amino acids. Trimming removed 6 bases from V and 8 bases from J; junction bases left unmatched: 6. The CDR3 DNA reads as TGTGCCAGCAGAAGACAGGGGGCTAACGGCTACACCTTC. This translates into CASRRQGANGYTF.

The rearrangement joins TRBV4-2 to TRBJ1-1, with TRBD1 matching over 8 bases. The germline V gene encodes CDR1 LGHNA and CDR2 YNFKEQ. After removal of 6 bases from V and 0 bases from J, the junction contained 12 bases not matched to a gene. The CDR3 consists of 17 residues. The chain's CDR3 is CASSTTGGFLVNTEAFF. In DNA form, the CDR3 reads TGTGCCAGCAGTACTACAGGGGGGTTTCTTGTGAACACTGAAGCTTTCTTT.

The V call is TRBV5-6, the J call TRBJ2-1; tentatively, D is TRBD1 or TRBD2 (6 bases each). Trimming cost V 5 bases and J 6 bases, with 12 bases left between them. Germline CDR1 and CDR2: SGHDT and YYEEEE. The CDR3 is 13 residues long. The CDR3 DNA reads as TGTGCCAGCAGTTTCTCGGGGGCCAATGAGCAGTTCTTC. It encodes CASSFSGANEQFF.

This chain uses TRBV24-1 with TRBJ1-1; no clear D gene. V dropped 2 bases and J dropped 0 bases, with 9 bases sitting between them. Germline V gene lookup returns CDR1 KGHDR and CDR2 SFDVKD. This CDR3 comprises 15 residues. The CDR3 spells CATSDSGSMNTEAFF. The CDR3 DNA follows: TGTGCCACCAGTGATTCTGGCAGCATGAACACTGAAGCTTTCTTT.

The chain is built from TRBV9 and TRBJ1-6, with TRBD1 matching over 10 bases. The length of the CDR3 is 18 residues. Looked up from germline, CDR1 is SGDLS and CDR2 is YYNGEE. With 1 base clipped from V and 10 bases from J, the junction kept 14 bases outside the gene matches. The CDR3 sequence is CASSVSGGTGVINSPLHF. The CDR3 bases are TGTGCCAGCAGCGTATCTGGGGGGACAGGGGTTATAAACTCACCCCTCCACTTT.

A few counts support this clonotype. The CDR3 spells CASSLAGAPETQYF. The CDR3 DNA follows: TGTGCCAGCAGCTTGGCGGGAGCCCCAGAGACCCAGTACTTC. This chain connects TRBV7-2 to TRBJ2-5, with 7 nucleotides matching TRBD2. The ends lost 3 bases at V and 4 bases at J; junction bases unmatched: 5. The CDR3 runs to 14 residues. Per germline, CDR1 SGHTA and CDR2 FQGNSA.

This clonotype was seen ten or more times. This chain links TRBV12-3 or TRBV12-4 with TRBJ1-5, with no clear D. Trimming pared 5 bases from V and 0 bases from J, leaving 8 bases between. The CDR3 loop spans 14 amino acids. The CDR3 is CASSVRFSNQPQHF. The CDR3 DNA reads as TGTGCCAGCAGTGTCCGTTTTAGCAATCAGCCCCAGCATTTT.

This clonotype has more than one count but fewer than ten. V usage is TRBV6-2 or TRBV6-3 and J usage is TRBJ2-7; possibly TRBD1 for D (6 bases). The CDR3 length is 12 residues. CDR1 and CDR2 from the germline V gene are MNHEY and SVGEGT. V was trimmed by 8 bases and J by 0 bases, leaving 8 bases between them. In nucleotides, the CDR3 is TGTGCCAGCTTGGACAGCTCCTACGAGCAGTACTTC. It is translated as CASLDSSYEQYF.

Only a few counts were recorded for this clonotype. V usage is TRBV28 and J usage is TRBJ2-7; possible D gene TRBD1, 5 bases. The V gene's germline CDR1 is MDHEN and CDR2 SYDVKM. V was shortened by 10 bases and J by 3 bases, with 16 bases between the two germline ends. This CDR3 region has 13 residues. CDR3 in DNA: TGTGCCACGTTCTCAGGGAACGGCTACGAGCAGTACTTC. Protein sequence: CATFSGNGYEQYF.

The rearrangement joins TRBV20-1 to TRBJ1-1; D remains unclear. The CDR3 has 13 residues. Per germline, CDR1 DFQATT and CDR2 SNEGSKA (reference sequence). Trimming pared 5 bases from V and 1 base from J, leaving 11 bases between. CDR3 loop: CSAPEFKNTEAFF. The CDR3, as DNA: TGCAGTGCTCCGGAGTTTAAGAACACTGAAGCTTTCTTT.